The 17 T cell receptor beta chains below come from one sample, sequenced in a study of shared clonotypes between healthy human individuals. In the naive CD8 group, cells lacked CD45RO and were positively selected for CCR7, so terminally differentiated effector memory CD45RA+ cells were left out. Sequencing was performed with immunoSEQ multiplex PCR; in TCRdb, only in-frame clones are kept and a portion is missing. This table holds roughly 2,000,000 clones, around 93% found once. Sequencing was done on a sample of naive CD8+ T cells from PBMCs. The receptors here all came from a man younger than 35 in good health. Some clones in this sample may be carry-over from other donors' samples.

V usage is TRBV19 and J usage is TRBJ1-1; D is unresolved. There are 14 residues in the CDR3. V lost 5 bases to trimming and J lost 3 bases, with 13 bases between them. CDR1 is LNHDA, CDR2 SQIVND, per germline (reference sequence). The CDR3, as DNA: TGTGCCAGTAGTGCCACCCGCGGAGACACTGAAGCTTTCTTT. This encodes CASSATRGDTEAFF.

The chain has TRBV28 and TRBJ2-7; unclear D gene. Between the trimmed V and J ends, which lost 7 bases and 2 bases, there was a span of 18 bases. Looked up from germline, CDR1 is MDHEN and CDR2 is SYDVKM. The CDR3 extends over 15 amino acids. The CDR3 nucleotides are TGTGCCAGCATTTCCCTAAGGCTGTACCCCTACGAGCAGTACTTC. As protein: CASISLRLYPYEQYF.

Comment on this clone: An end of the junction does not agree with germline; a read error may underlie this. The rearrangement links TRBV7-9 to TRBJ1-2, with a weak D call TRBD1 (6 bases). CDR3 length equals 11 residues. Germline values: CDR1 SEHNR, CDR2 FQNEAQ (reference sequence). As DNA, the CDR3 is TGTGCCAGCAGTTCCCCCCTGGGGACAAACTTC. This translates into CASSSPLGTNF.

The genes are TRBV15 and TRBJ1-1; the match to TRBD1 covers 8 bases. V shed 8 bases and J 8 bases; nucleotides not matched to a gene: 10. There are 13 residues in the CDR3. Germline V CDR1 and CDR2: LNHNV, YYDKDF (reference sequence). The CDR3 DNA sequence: TGTGCCACCGGTTACAACCGGGACAGGGAAGCTTTCTTT. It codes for CATGYNRDREAFF.

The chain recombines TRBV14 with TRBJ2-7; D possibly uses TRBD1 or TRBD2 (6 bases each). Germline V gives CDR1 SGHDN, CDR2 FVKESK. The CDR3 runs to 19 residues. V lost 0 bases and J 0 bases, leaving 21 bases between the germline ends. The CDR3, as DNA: TGTGCCAGCAGCCAAGACGGCGGGACACCGGGGCACGCCTCCTACGAGCAGTACTTC. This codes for CASSQDGGTPGHASYEQYF. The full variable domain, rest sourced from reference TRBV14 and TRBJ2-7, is EAGVTQFPSHSVIEKGQTVTLRCDPISGHDNLYWYRRVMGKEIKFLLHFVKESKQDESGMPNNRFLAERTGGTYSTLKVQPAELEDSGVYFCASSQDGGTPGHASYEQYFGPGTRLTVT.

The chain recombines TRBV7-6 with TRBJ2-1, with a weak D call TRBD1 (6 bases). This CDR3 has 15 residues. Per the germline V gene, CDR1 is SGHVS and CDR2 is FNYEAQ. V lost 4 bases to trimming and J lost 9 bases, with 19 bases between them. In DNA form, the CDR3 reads TGTGCCAGCAGCTCCCTCGGTGGGGGCACAGCTGAGCAGTTCTTC. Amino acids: CASSSLGGGTAEQFF.

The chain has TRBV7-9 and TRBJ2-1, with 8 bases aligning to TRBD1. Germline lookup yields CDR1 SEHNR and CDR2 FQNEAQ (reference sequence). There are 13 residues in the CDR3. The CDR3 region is CGTQGATYNEQFF. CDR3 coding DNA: TGTGGGACCCAGGGGGCGACCTACAATGAGCAGTTCTTC.

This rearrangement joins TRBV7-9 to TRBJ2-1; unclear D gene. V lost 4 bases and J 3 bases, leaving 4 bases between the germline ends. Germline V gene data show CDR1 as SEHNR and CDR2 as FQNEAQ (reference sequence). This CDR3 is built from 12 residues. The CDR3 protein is CASSYDYNEQFF. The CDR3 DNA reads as TGTGCCAGCAGCTACGACTACAATGAGCAGTTCTTC.

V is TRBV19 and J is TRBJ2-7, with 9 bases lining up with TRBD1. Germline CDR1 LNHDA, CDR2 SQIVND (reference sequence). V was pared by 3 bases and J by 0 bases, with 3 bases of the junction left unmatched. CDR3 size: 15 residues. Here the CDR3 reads CASSIRQGGSYEQYF. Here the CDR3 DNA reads TGTGCCAGTAGTATCCGACAGGGGGGCTCCTACGAGCAGTACTTC.

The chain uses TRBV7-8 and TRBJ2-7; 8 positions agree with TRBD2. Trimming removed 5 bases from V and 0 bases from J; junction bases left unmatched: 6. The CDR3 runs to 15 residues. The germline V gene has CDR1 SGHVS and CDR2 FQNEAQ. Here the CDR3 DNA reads TGTGCCAGCAGCCCGACTAGCGTTAGCTCCTACGAGCAGTACTTC. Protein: CASSPTSVSSYEQYF.

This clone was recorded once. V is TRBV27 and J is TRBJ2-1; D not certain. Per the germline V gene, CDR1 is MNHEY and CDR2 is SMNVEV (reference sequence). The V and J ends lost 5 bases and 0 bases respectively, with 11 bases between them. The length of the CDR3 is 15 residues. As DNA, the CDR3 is TGTGCCAGCAGTCCCAGTAGTTACTCCTACAATGAGCAGTTCTTC. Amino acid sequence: CASSPSSYSYNEQFF.

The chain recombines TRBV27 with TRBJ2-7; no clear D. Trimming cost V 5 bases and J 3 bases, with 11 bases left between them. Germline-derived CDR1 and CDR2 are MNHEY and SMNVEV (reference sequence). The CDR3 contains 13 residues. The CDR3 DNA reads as TGTGCCAGCAGTCCGGGCTGGGACTACGAGCAGTACTTC. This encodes CASSPGWDYEQYF.

CDR3 amino acids: CASSIRDRVGDEQYF. In DNA form, the CDR3 reads TGTGCCAGTAGTATCCGGGACAGGGTTGGCGACGAGCAGTACTTC. This chain connects TRBV19 to TRBJ2-7; 9 nucleotides agree with TRBD1. J was trimmed by 5 bases and V by 3 bases; bases with no gene match: 8. Germline CDR1 is LNHDA and CDR2 is SQIVND (reference sequence). This CDR3 is 15 amino acids long.

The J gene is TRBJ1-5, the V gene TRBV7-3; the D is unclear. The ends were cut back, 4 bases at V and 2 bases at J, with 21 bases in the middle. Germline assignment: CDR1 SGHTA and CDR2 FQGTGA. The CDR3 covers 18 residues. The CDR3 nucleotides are TGTGCCAGCAGCTCGGACGCTAACGTACTCGGTGGCAATCAGCCCCAGCATTTT. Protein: CASSSDANVLGGNQPQHF.

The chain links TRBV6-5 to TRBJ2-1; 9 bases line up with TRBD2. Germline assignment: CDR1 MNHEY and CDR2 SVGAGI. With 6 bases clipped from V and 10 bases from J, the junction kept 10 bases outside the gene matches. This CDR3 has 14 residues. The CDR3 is CASRGPAGLAEQFF. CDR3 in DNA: TGTGCCAGCAGGGGACCGGCTGGACTAGCGGAGCAGTTCTTC.

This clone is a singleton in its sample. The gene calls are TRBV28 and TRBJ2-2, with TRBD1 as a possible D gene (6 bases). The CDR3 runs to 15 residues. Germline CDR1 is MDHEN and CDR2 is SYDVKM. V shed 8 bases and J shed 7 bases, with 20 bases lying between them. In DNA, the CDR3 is TGTGCCAGCTGGGCCCGGGACACCACATACGGGGAGCTGTTTTTT. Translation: CASWARDTTYGELFF. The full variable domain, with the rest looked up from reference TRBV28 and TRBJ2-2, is DVKVTQSSRYLVKRTGEKVFLECVQDMDHENMFWYRQDPGLGLRLIYFSYDVKMKEKGDIPEGYSVSREKKERFSLILESASTNQTSMYLCASWARDTTYGELFFGEGSRLTVL.

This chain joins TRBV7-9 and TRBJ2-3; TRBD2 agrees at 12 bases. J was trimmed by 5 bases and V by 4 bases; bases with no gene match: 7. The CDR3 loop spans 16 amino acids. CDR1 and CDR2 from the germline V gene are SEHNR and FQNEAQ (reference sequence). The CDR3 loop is CASSSRLAGELDTQYF. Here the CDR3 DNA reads TGTGCCAGCAGCTCCCGACTAGCGGGAGAATTAGATACGCAGTATTTT.